The 29 T cell receptor beta chains reported below all come from one sample, sequenced in a study of blood T cell repertoires in COVID-19. Method: immunoSEQ multiplex PCR; TCRdb's copy keeps in-frame clones and lacks some. Of some 260,000 clones in the sample, approximately 79% were seen once. Sequencing used peripheral blood. Every receptor here comes from a woman aged 40 to 49 with active or convalescent COVID-19.

The chain joins TRBV27 to TRBJ2-3; possible D gene TRBD1, 6 bases. This CDR3 region has 15 residues. In germline, CDR1 is MNHEY, CDR2 SMNVEV (reference sequence). The V gene lost 6 bases and the J gene lost 6 bases, with 19 bases spanning the gap. This chain's CDR3 is CASSREVGGMDTQYF. CDR3 nucleotides: TGTGCCAGCAGCAGAGAAGTAGGGGGTATGGATACGCAGTATTTT.

The CDR3 region has the DNA TGTGCCAGCAGCTTAACTATGACAGAGAATCAGCCCCAGCATTTT. Protein: CASSLTMTENQPQHF. This chain uses TRBV7-8 with TRBJ1-5; D is possibly TRBD1 (5 bases). CDR3 length: 15 amino acids. Germline V gene data show CDR1 as SGHVS and CDR2 as FQNEAQ. The ends were cut back, 2 bases at V and 4 bases at J, with 12 bases in the middle.

The chain uses TRBV6-5 and TRBJ1-3; a possible D gene is TRBD1 (5 bases). V dropped 8 bases and J dropped 0 bases, with 8 bases sitting between them. Germline CDR1 and CDR2: MNHEY and SVGAGI. The CDR3 runs 13 residues. This CDR3 reads CASGASSGNTIYF. In nucleotides, the CDR3 is TGTGCCAGCGGGGCCAGCTCTGGAAACACCATATATTTT.

J is TRBJ1-2 and V is TRBV12-3 or TRBV12-4, with D maybe TRBD1 (6 bases). The V gene lost 4 bases and the J gene lost 7 bases, with 10 bases spanning the gap. The CDR3 has 12 residues. DNA of the CDR3: TGTGCCAGCAGTTCGACAGGTTCTGGCTACACCTTC. Protein: CASSSTGSGYTF.

The V gene is TRBV11-2, the J gene TRBJ2-1, with 11 bases identical to TRBD2. The CDR3 has 16 amino acids. The V and J ends lost 6 bases and 3 bases, in that order; junction bases with no gene match: 7. Germline assignment: CDR1 SGHAT and CDR2 FQNNGV. Here the CDR3 reads CASRRLTSGDYNEQFF. As DNA, the CDR3 is TGTGCCAGCAGACGCCTGACTAGCGGGGACTACAATGAGCAGTTCTTC.

This clone occurred once. J is TRBJ1-1 and V is TRBV2; the D gene is possibly TRBD1 (5 bases). Trimming shortened V by 7 bases and J by 7 bases, and 10 bases separated the two germline ends. The CDR3 runs to 11 residues. Germline V gene lookup returns CDR1 SNHLY and CDR2 FYNNEI. CDR3 sequence (DNA): TGTGCCAGCAACGGAGGGGTTGAAGCTTTCTTT. Residues: CASNGGVEAFF.

The chain couples TRBV27 to TRBJ1-2; D possibly corresponds to TRBD1 (5 bases). Germline lookup yields CDR1 MNHEY and CDR2 SMNVEV (reference sequence). CDR3 length: 13 amino acids. V was cut by 6 bases and J by 4 bases, with 12 bases left in between. CDR3 in DNA: TGTGCCAGCAGCGGGACTGCCTCCTATGGCTACACCTTC. Protein product: CASSGTASYGYTF.

V usage is TRBV20-1 and J usage is TRBJ1-6; TRBD1 matches at 12 bases. V shed 3 bases and J 5 bases; nucleotides not matched to a gene: 5. Germline-derived CDR1 and CDR2 are DFQATT and SNEGSKA (reference sequence). CDR3 size: 16 residues. CDR3 sequence: CSASWDRGLDNSPLHF. The CDR3 bases are TGCAGTGCTAGTTGGGACAGGGGGCTCGATAATTCACCCCTCCACTTT.

J is TRBJ2-5 and V is TRBV3-1 (or the pseudogene TRBV3-2); TRBD2 matches 7 bases. Unmatched junction bases numbered 6, after V lost 4 bases and J lost 1 base. CDR1 is LGHDT and CDR2 is YNNKEL in the germline V gene (reference sequence). This CDR3 has 15 residues. Here the CDR3 reads CASSPDGRIQETQYF. The DNA of the CDR3 is TGTGCCAGCAGCCCGGACGGGAGGATCCAAGAGACCCAGTACTTC.

V usage is TRBV5-1 and J usage is TRBJ1-1, with D tentatively TRBD1 (5 bases). From germline, CDR1 is SGHRS and CDR2 YFSETQ. The V end was cut by 7 bases, the J end by 4 bases, with 20 bases between. The CDR3 length is 15 residues. The CDR3 protein is CASHIGAQGGTEAFF. CDR3 in DNA: TGCGCCAGCCACATCGGGGCCCAGGGAGGCACTGAAGCTTTCTTT.

CDR3 loop: CASSPRVLSTDTQYF. The CDR3 DNA reads as TGTGCCAGTAGTCCCCGGGTACTTAGCACAGATACGCAGTATTTT. This chain links TRBV19 with TRBJ2-3, with D unresolved. Germline assignment: CDR1 LNHDA and CDR2 SQIVND (reference sequence). V was cut by 5 bases and J by 0 bases, with 12 bases left in between. The CDR3 covers 15 residues.

This clone was seen only a few times. The chain has TRBV6-1 and TRBJ2-7; unclear D gene. The V and J ends lost 3 bases and 0 bases respectively, with 15 bases between them. The germline V gene has CDR1 MNHNS and CDR2 SASEGT. The CDR3 is 16 amino acids. In DNA form, the CDR3 reads TGTGCCAGCAGTGAGTACCACACAGTTGCCTCCTACGAGCAGTACTTC. It yields the protein CASSEYHTVASYEQYF.

This clone was picked up a small number of times. The chain carries TRBV7-9 and TRBJ2-7; TRBD2 aligns across 10 bases. The germline CDR1 and CDR2 sequences are SEHNR and FQNEAQ (reference sequence). The J segment lost 0 bases and the V segment lost 2 bases, leaving 10 bases of the junction unmatched. This CDR3 is 18 amino acids long. The CDR3 region has the DNA TGTGCCAGCAGCTTAAGGAGTAGCGGGGGGTTGAGCTCCTACGAGCAGTACTTC. The encoded protein is CASSLRSSGGLSSYEQYF.

The chain is built from TRBV5-6 and TRBJ1-6, with TRBD1 identical over 7 bases. The CDR3 has 15 residues. Germline-derived CDR1 and CDR2 are SGHDT and YYEEEE. V lost 4 bases to trimming and J lost 10 bases; unmatched junction nucleotides: 11. For the CDR3, the DNA is TGTGCCAGCAGCCCCGATGACAGGGCTAGCTCACCCCTCCACTTT. This gives the protein CASSPDDRASSPLHF.

The chain combines TRBV19 with TRBJ1-1; maybe TRBD1 (5 bases). V lost 3 bases and J lost 5, with 13 bases in between. The length of the CDR3 is 14 residues. CDR1 is LNHDA and CDR2 is SQIVND in the germline V gene (reference sequence). CDR3 region: CASSMQGRETEAFF. CDR3 DNA: TGTGCCAGTAGTATGCAGGGTCGGGAGACTGAAGCTTTCTTT.

This clone was counted a few times. The chain combines TRBV10-3 with TRBJ1-1; D is uncertain. V lost 4 bases to trimming and J lost 0 bases, with 6 bases between them. Germline CDR1 reads ENHRY; CDR2 reads SYGVKD. There are 13 residues in the CDR3. The CDR3 protein is CAISAGVNTEAFF. The DNA of the CDR3 is TGTGCCATCAGTGCGGGAGTGAACACTGAAGCTTTCTTT.

This chain connects TRBV5-1 to TRBJ2-2; weak D call: TRBD1 (5 bases). V was clipped by 0 bases and J by 7 bases, with 10 bases between them. The length of the CDR3 is 14 residues. Germline assignment: CDR1 SGHRS and CDR2 YFSETQ. The CDR3 here is CASSLARDNGELFF. Here the CDR3 DNA reads TGCGCCAGCAGCTTGGCCAGGGATAACGGGGAGCTGTTTTTT.

This clone was counted at least ten times. The same CDR3 also results from other DNA sequences found in this sample. This sequence joins TRBV9 and TRBJ2-3; D remains ambiguous. V shed 4 bases and J shed 4 bases, with 10 bases lying between them. The CDR3 sequence is 13 residues long. Germline V gene data show CDR1 as SGDLS and CDR2 as YYNGEE. The CDR3 region has the DNA TGTGCCAGCAGCCCCCAGATTGCAGATACGCAGTATTTT. Its translation is CASSPQIADTQYF.

This chain uses TRBV18 with TRBJ1-2; 10 nucleotides agree with TRBD1. The germline CDR1 and CDR2 sequences are KGHSH and LQKENI. After removal of 2 bases from V and 1 base from J, the junction contained 4 bases not matched to a gene. This CDR3 region has 16 residues. The CDR3 nucleotides read TGTGCCAGCTCACCAGGGACAGGGGACCTTAACTATGGCTACACCTTC. Translated, it gives CASSPGTGDLNYGYTF.

The V gene is TRBV7-2, the J gene TRBJ2-7; 13 bases line up with TRBD2. CDR1 is SGHTA, CDR2 FQGNSA, per germline. The CDR3 has 16 amino acids. The V and J ends lost 3 bases and 2 bases, in that order; junction bases with no gene match: 4. CDR3 sequence (DNA): TGTGCCAGCAGCTTTACGACTAGCGGGGGGCCCTACGAGCAGTACTTC. It specifies CASSFTTSGGPYEQYF.

This clone was observed many times. The identical CDR3 is also encoded by other nucleotide sequences in the sample. The chain has TRBV27 and TRBJ1-2, with 12 bases that match TRBD1. This CDR3 has 15 residues. From germline, CDR1 is MNHEY and CDR2 SMNVEV (reference sequence). The trim removed 0 bases at V and 8 bases at J, leaving 4 bases unmatched. The CDR3 sequence is CASSLSGQGAGGYTF. The CDR3 coding sequence is TGTGCCAGCAGTTTATCGGGACAGGGGGCAGGGGGCTACACCTTC.

The genes are TRBV6-5 and TRBJ1-5; D perhaps matches TRBD1 (5 bases). V lost 6 bases to trimming and J lost 6 bases, with 12 bases between them. This CDR3 contains 13 residues. Germline V gene data show CDR1 as MNHEY and CDR2 as SVGAGI. The CDR3 reads CASRSQGGQPQHF. CDR3 nucleotides: TGTGCCAGCAGGTCTCAGGGCGGTCAGCCCCAGCATTTT.

The gene calls are TRBV5-1 and TRBJ2-5; 7 nucleotides match TRBD1. This CDR3 comprises 14 residues. Germline CDR1 SGHRS, CDR2 YFSETQ. J gave up 4 bases and V 3 bases, and 6 bases lay outside the gene matches. Written as DNA, the CDR3 is TGCGCCAGCAGCTACAGGGGTGAGGGAGAGACCCAGTACTTC. Protein: CASSYRGEGETQYF.

The chain couples TRBV7-2 to TRBJ2-7; D might be TRBD1 (6 bases). The V gene's germline CDR1 is SGHTA and CDR2 FQGNSA. Trimming cost V 3 bases and J 0 bases, with 15 bases left between them. The CDR3 spans 16 residues. CDR3 sequence (DNA): TGTGCCAGCAGCTTTGACGACAGGCGGCGCTCCTACGAGCAGTACTTC. This encodes CASSFDDRRRSYEQYF.

This chain connects TRBV9 to TRBJ1-3; D gene unclear. CDR1 is SGDLS, CDR2 YYNGEE, per germline. V was shortened by 3 bases and J by 0 bases, with 10 bases between the two germline ends. The CDR3 extends over 15 amino acids. CDR3 sequence reads: CASSAGLSSGNTIYF. CDR3 nucleotide sequence: TGTGCCAGCAGCGCGGGTCTTTCCTCTGGAAACACCATATATTTT.

J is TRBJ1-2 and V is TRBV9, with unresolved D. V was trimmed by 4 bases and J by 4 bases, leaving 14 bases between them. Germline V gives CDR1 SGDLS, CDR2 YYNGEE. The CDR3 length is 14 residues. The CDR3 DNA is TGTGCCAGCAGCTCCGATCGGAGAGTCTATGGCTACACCTTC. Its protein is CASSSDRRVYGYTF.

V gene TRBV6-1 combines with J gene TRBJ1-3; 7 bases agree with TRBD1. Germline CDR1 reads MNHNS; CDR2 reads SASEGT. The CDR3 consists of 15 residues. Losses at the gene ends were 0 bases for V and 3 bases for J; bases not matched to a gene: 2. Written as DNA, the CDR3 is TGTGCCAGCAGTGAAGCGCAGGGGGTTGGAAACACCATATATTTT. Protein sequence: CASSEAQGVGNTIYF.

The chain combines TRBV5-1 with TRBJ2-1, with D possibly being TRBD2 (6 bases). From germline, CDR1 is SGHRS and CDR2 YFSETQ. Trimming cost V 3 bases and J 0 bases, with 13 bases left between them. The CDR3 has 16 residues. CDR3 DNA: TGCGCCAGCAGCTCGGGCGGGGCGGACTCCTACAATGAGCAGTTCTTC. This sequence encodes CASSSGGADSYNEQFF.

The sample holds a few counts of this clone. V is TRBV7-2 and J is TRBJ1-6; D remains ambiguous. V was cut by 7 bases and J by 7 bases, with 14 bases left in between. Germline CDR1 is SGHTA and CDR2 is FQGNSA. The CDR3 length is 14 residues. CDR3 sequence reads: CASTPAVVNSPLHF. The CDR3, as DNA: TGTGCCAGCACCCCAGCGGTCGTCAATTCACCCCTCCACTTT.